These 3 T cell receptor beta chains came from one sample sequenced in a study of metastatic and nonmetastatic thyroid tumors. All patients reached thyroid surgery having received no treatment beforehand. TCRdb called clones again from the PCR reads with MiXCR. The profile shows about 40,000 clones, about 15% of them singletons. Sequenced input: tumor tissue. These receptors were collected from a female donor with papillary thyroid cancer or a benign thyroid nodule (not recorded which). Some clones in this sample may be carry-over from other donors' samples.

This clone was observed many times. The gene calls are TRBV25-1 and TRBJ2-3; D unclear. The germline V gene has CDR1 MGHDK and CDR2 SYGVNS. CDR3 length: 14 amino acids. Trimming removed 0 bases at V and 2 bases at J, with 6 bases between. The CDR3: CASSEYRDTDTQYF. The DNA of the CDR3 is TGTGCCAGCAGTGAATACAGAGACACAGATACGCAGTATTTT.

The CDR3 sequence is CATSDPNRLAKDNEQFF. The CDR3 coding sequence is TGTGCCACCAGTGACCCAAACCGGTTGGCGAAGGACAATGAGCAGTTCTTC. The chain combines TRBV24-1 with TRBJ2-1, with D uncertain. Germline V lookup: CDR1 KGHDR, CDR2 SFDVKD. This CDR3 region has 17 residues. V lost 4 bases to trimming and J lost 5 bases, with 20 bases between them.

The sample holds a few counts of this clone. The chain is built from TRBV15 and TRBJ2-1; D ambiguous. Looked up from germline, CDR1 is LNHNV and CDR2 is YYDKDF (reference sequence). CDR3 length: 14 amino acids. The ends were cut back, 1 base at V and 9 bases at J, with 13 bases in the middle. CDR3: CATSRVSWACEQFF. The DNA of the CDR3 is TGTGCCACCAGCAGAGTTAGTTGGGCTTGTGAGCAGTTCTTC.